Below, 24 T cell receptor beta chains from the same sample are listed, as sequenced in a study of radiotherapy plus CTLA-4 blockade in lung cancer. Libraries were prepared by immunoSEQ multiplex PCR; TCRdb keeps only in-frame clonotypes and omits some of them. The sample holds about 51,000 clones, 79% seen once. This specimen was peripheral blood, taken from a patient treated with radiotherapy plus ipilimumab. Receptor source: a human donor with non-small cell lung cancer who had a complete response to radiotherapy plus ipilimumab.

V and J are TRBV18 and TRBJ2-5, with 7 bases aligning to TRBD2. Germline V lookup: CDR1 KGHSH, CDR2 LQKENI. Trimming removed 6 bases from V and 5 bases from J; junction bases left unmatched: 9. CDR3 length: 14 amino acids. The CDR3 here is CASSTGEGGETQYF. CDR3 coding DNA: TGTGCCAGCTCGACCGGAGAGGGAGGGGAGACCCAGTACTTC.

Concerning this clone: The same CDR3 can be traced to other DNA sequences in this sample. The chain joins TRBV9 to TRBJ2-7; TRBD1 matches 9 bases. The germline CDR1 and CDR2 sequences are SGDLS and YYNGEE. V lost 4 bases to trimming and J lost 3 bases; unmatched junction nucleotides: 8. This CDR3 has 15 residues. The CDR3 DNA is TGTGCCAGCAGCAAAGGGGGACAGGGCGACTACGAGCAGTACTTC. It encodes CASSKGGQGDYEQYF.

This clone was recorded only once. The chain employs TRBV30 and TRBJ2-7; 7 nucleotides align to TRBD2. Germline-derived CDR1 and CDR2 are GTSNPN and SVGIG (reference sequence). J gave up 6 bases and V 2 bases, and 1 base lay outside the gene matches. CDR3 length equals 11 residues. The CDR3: CAWSPGGEQYF. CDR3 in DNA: TGTGCCTGGAGTCCGGGGGGCGAGCAGTACTTC.

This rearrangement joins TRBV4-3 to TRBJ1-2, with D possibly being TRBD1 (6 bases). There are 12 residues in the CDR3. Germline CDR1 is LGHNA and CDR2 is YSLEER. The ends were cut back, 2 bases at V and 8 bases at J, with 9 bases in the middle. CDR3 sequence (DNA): TGCGCCAGCAGCCAAACAGGGTACGGCTACACCTTC. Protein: CASSQTGYGYTF.

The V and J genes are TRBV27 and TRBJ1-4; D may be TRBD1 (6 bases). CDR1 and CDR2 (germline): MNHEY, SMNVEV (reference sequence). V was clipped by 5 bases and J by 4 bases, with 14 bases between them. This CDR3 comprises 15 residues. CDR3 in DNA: TGTGCCAGCAGTGCCCGACAGGCTTTTAATGAAAAACTGTTTTTT. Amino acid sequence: CASSARQAFNEKLFF. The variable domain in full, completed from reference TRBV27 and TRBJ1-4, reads EAQVTQNPRYLITVTGKKLTVTCSQNMNHEYMSWYRQDPGLGLRQIYYSMNVEVTDKGDVPEGYKVSRKEKRNFPLILESPSPNQTSLYFCASSARQAFNEKLFFGSGTQLSVL.

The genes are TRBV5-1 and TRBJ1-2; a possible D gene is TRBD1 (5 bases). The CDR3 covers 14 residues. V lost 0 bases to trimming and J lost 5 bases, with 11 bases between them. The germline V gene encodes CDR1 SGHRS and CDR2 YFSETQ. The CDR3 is CASSLAEKGYGYTF. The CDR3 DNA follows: TGCGCCAGCAGCTTGGCAGAGAAGGGGTATGGCTACACCTTC.

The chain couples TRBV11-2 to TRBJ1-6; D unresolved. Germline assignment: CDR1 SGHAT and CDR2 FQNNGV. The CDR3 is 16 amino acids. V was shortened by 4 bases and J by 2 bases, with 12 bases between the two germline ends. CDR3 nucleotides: TGTGCCAGCAGCTCCACAGCGGAGACCTATAATTCACCCCTCCACTTT. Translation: CASSSTAETYNSPLHF.

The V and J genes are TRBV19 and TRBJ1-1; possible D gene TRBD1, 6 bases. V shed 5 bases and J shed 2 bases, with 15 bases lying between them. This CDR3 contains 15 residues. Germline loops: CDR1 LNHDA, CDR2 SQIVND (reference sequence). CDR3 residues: CASSPGHTRNTEAFF. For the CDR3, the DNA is TGTGCCAGTAGTCCGGGACATACAAGAAACACTGAAGCTTTCTTT. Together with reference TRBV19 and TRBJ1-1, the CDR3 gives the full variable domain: DGGITQSPKYLFRKEGQNVTLSCEQNLNHDAMYWYRQDPGQGLRLIYYSQIVNDFQKGDIAEGYSVSREKKESFPLTVTSAQKNPTAFYLCASSPGHTRNTEAFFGQGTRLTVV.

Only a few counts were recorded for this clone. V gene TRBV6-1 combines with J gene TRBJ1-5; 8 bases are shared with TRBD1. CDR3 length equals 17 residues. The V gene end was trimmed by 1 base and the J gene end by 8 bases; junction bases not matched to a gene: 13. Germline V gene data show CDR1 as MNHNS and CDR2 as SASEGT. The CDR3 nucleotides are TGTGCCAGCAGTGAAGGGCCAGGGGGCGCGGGTAGAAAGCCCCAGCATTTT. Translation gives CASSEGPGGAGRKPQHF.

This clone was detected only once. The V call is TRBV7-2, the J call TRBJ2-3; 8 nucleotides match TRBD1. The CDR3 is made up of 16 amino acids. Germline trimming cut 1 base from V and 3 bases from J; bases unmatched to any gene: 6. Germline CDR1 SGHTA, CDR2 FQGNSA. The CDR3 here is CASSLVGTGRTDTQYF. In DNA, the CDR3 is TGTGCCAGCAGCTTAGTTGGGACAGGAAGAACAGATACGCAGTATTTT.

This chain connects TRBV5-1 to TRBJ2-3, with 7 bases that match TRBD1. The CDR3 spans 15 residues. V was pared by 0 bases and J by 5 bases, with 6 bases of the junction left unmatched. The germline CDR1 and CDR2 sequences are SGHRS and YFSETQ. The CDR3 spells CASSLAEGARDTQYF. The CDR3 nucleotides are TGCGCCAGCAGCTTGGCCGAGGGGGCGCGAGATACGCAGTATTTT.

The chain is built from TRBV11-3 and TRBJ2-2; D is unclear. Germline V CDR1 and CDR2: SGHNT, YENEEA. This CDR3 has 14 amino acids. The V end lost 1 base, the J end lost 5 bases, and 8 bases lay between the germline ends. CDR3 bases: TGTGCCAGCAGCTTAGTGCAGGAAACCGGGGAGCTGTTTTTT. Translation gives CASSLVQETGELFF.

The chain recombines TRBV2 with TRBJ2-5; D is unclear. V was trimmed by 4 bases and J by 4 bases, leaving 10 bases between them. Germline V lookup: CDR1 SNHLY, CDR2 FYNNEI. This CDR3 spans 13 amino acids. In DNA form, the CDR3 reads TGTGCCAGCAGTGGAGATTCGGGAGAGACCCAGTACTTC. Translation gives CASSGDSGETQYF.

The CDR3 here is CASSEIAGGPYNEQFF. CDR3 sequence (DNA): TGTGCCAGCAGTGAAATAGCGGGAGGGCCTTACAATGAGCAGTTCTTC. This chain uses TRBV27 with TRBJ2-1; 11 bases map to TRBD2. The V gene end was trimmed by 5 bases and the J gene end by 4 bases; junction bases not matched to a gene: 7. The CDR3 covers 16 residues. CDR1 and CDR2 (germline): MNHEY, SMNVEV (reference sequence).

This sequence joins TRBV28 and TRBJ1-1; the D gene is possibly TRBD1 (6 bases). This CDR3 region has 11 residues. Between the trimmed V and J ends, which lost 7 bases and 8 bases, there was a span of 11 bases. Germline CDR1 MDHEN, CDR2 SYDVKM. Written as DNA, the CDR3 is TGTGCCAGCATCTTCCAGGGGGAAGCTTTCTTT. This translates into CASIFQGEAFF.

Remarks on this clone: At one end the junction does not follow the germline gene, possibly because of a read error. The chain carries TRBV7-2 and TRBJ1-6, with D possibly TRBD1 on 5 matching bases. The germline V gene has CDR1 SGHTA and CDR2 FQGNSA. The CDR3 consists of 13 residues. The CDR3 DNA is TGTGCCAGCGGCTTAGCGGGGGGGTCACCCCTCCACTTT. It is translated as CASGLAGGSPLHF.

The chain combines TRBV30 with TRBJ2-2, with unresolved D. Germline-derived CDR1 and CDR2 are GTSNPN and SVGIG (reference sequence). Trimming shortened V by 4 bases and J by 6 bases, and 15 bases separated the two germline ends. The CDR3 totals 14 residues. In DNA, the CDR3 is TGTGCCTGGAAGGAGACTCCTGTACCCGGGGAGCTGTTTTTT. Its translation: CAWKETPVPGELFF.

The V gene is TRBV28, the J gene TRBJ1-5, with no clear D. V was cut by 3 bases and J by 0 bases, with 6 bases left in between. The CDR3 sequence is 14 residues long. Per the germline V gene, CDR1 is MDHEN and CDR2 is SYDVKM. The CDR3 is CASSLSRSNQPQHF. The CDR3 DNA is TGTGCCAGCAGTTTGTCCCGTAGCAATCAGCCCCAGCATTTT.

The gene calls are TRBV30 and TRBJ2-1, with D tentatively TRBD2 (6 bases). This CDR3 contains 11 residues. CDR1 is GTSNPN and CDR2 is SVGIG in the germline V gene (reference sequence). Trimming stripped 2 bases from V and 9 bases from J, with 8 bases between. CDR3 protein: CAWSTGGEQFF. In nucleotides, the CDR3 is TGTGCCTGGAGTACCGGGGGTGAGCAGTTCTTC.

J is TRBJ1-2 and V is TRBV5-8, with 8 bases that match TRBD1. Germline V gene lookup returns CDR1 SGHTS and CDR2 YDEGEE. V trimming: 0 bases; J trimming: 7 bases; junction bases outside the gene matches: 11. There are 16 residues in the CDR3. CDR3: CASSLGQGILLRGYTF. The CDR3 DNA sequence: TGTGCCAGCAGCTTGGGACAGGGGATACTTTTGCGTGGCTACACCTTC.

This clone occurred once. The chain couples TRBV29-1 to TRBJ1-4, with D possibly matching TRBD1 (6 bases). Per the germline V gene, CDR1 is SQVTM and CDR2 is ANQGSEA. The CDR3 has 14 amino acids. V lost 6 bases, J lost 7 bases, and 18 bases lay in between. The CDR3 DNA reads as TGCAGCGTCCTCGCGGGGGGCAGTGGTGAAAAACTGTTTTTT. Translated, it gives CSVLAGGSGEKLFF.

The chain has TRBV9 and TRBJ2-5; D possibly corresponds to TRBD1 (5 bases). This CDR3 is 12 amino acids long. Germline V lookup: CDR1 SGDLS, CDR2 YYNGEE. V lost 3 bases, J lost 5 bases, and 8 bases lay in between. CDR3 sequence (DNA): TGTGCCAGCAGCGGGGGCTTTGAGACCCAGTACTTC. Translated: CASSGGFETQYF.

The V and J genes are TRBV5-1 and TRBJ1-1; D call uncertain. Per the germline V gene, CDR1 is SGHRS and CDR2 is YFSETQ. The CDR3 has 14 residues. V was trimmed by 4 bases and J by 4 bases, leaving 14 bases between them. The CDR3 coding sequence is TGCGCCAGCAGCAGTCACGGGAGAGGCACTGAAGCTTTCTTT. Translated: CASSSHGRGTEAFF.

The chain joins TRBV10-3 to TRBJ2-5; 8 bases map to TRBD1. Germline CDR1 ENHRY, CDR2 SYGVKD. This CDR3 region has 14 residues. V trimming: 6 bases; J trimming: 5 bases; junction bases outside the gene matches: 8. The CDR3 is CAIRSGQGWETQYF. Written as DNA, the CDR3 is TGTGCCATCAGGTCCGGACAGGGCTGGGAGACCCAGTACTTC.